Below are 32 T cell receptor beta chains sequenced from a single sample in a study of T cell repertoires in cytomegalovirus infection. TCRdb called the reads again in MiXCR, with one record for every CDR3 protein. The sample shows a few hundred thousand distinct CDR3 sequences, about 28% of them seen only once. Their antigens remain unidentified. The sequences come from cultured PBMCs, collected from culture after CMV antigen stimulation. The origin of the receptors is a human donor in good health (CMV status not recorded). Some clones in this sample may be carry-over from other donors' samples.

This clonotype was picked up a small number of times. The chain couples TRBV6-2 or TRBV6-3 to TRBJ2-1; D call uncertain. Germline V gene data show CDR1 as MNHEY and CDR2 as SVGEGT. This CDR3 is 12 amino acids long. Trimming stripped 6 bases from V and 3 bases from J, with 6 bases between. DNA of the CDR3: TGTGCCAGCAGGCGTGGCTACAATGAGCAGTTCTTC. It specifies CASRRGYNEQFF.

The CDR3 DNA reads as TGCAGTGCTAGATTGGGAAACCGGGACAGGGAATTTAGCTCCTATAATTCACCCCTCCACTTT. Amino acids: CSARLGNRDREFSSYNSPLHF. The chain carries TRBV20-1 and TRBJ1-6; TRBD1 matches 9 bases. Germline V gene sequence: CDR1 DFQATT, CDR2 SNEGSKA (reference sequence). Losses at the gene ends were 2 bases for V and 0 bases for J; bases not matched to a gene: 17. The CDR3 sequence is 21 residues long.

This clonotype was found a few times. The rearrangement uses TRBV20-1 and TRBJ2-1, with TRBD2 matching over 12 bases. This CDR3 spans 13 amino acids. The ends lost 8 bases at V and 12 bases at J; junction bases unmatched: 11. The germline CDR1 and CDR2 sequences are DFQATT and SNEGSKA (reference sequence). For the CDR3, the DNA is TGCAGTCTCACCGGGACTAGCGGGTCTCTGCAGTTCTTC. Its protein is CSLTGTSGSLQFF.

This clonotype came up many times. This sequence joins TRBV11-1 and TRBJ2-2; 9 bases fit TRBD2. The trim removed 5 bases at V and 4 bases at J, leaving 8 bases unmatched. CDR3 length equals 16 residues. The germline CDR1 and CDR2 sequences are SGHAT and FQDESV (reference sequence). The CDR3 sequence is CASSLSGSRRTGELFF. The DNA of the CDR3 is TGTGCCAGCAGCCTTAGCGGGAGCCGTCGCACCGGGGAGCTGTTTTTT.

This clonotype appeared a few times. The chain combines TRBV11-2 with TRBJ2-3, with 7 nucleotides matching TRBD1. This CDR3 is 15 amino acids long. Germline loops: CDR1 SGHAT, CDR2 FQNNGV. After removal of 5 bases from V and 3 bases from J, the junction contained 8 bases not matched to a gene. CDR3 sequence (DNA): TGTGCCAGCAGCCTGTCACGGGACAGAACAGATACGCAGTATTTT. Translation: CASSLSRDRTDTQYF.

V and J are TRBV7-2 and TRBJ2-5; no definite D call. Deletions cut 1 base from V and 5 bases from J, with 17 bases between. CDR3 length: 16 amino acids. The V gene's germline CDR1 is SGHTA and CDR2 FQGNSA. This chain's CDR3 is CASSLESWYRRETQYF. The CDR3 region has the DNA TGTGCCAGCAGCTTAGAGAGTTGGTACAGAAGGGAGACCCAGTACTTC.

This clonotype was found a few times. This chain uses TRBV6-1 with TRBJ2-5, with 11 bases lining up with TRBD2. J lost 2 bases, V lost 5 bases, and 7 bases had no gene match. CDR1 and CDR2 from the germline V gene are MNHNS and SASEGT. The CDR3 loop spans 16 amino acids. The CDR3 nucleotides are TGTGCCAGCAGTCAGACTAGCGGGGCATCACAAGAGACCCAGTACTTC. It codes for CASSQTSGASQETQYF.

In its sample, this clonotype was seen a few times. The chain joins TRBV27 to TRBJ1-2; TRBD1 is a possible D gene (5 bases). CDR3 length equals 13 residues. Germline V gives CDR1 MNHEY, CDR2 SMNVEV (reference sequence). V was pared by 4 bases and J by 4 bases, with 10 bases between. The CDR3 nucleotides read TGTGCCAGCAGTTGGGACGGCTCCTATGGCTACACCTTC. This gives the protein CASSWDGSYGYTF.

The genes are TRBV20-1 and TRBJ2-3; 7 bases fit TRBD2. J lost 5 bases, V lost 5 bases, and 13 bases had no gene match. The germline gives CDR1 DFQATT, CDR2 SNEGSKA (reference sequence). This CDR3 has 15 amino acids. CDR3 protein: CSAGRPSSGGDTQYF. The DNA of the CDR3 is TGCAGTGCTGGGCGACCATCCTCGGGAGGAGATACGCAGTATTTT.

There are many counts of this clonotype. The gene calls are TRBV7-3 and TRBJ2-1; TRBD2 agrees at 11 bases. Per the germline V gene, CDR1 is SGHTA and CDR2 is FQGTGA. The CDR3 totals 16 residues. Trimming removed 2 bases from V and 4 bases from J; junction bases left unmatched: 4. The CDR3 DNA follows: TGTGCCAGCAGCTTAGGGACTAGCGGCCCTTACAATGAGCAGTTCTTC. This codes for CASSLGTSGPYNEQFF.

This clonotype showed up just once. The chain carries TRBV11-2 and TRBJ1-1, with no clear D. Germline CDR1 SGHAT, CDR2 FQNNGV. V dropped 6 bases and J dropped 3 bases, with 5 bases sitting between them. The CDR3 covers 11 residues. The CDR3 protein is CASRLDTEAFF. CDR3 sequence (DNA): TGTGCCAGCAGACTTGACACTGAAGCTTTCTTT.

In the case of this clonotype: Given the absence of the conserved phenylalanine or tryptophan at the CDR3 end, a read error is likely. The DNA is omitted, as the CDR3 cannot be located on it reliably, and the CDR3 follows TCRdb's listing. The V gene is TRBV5-7, the J gene TRBJ2-3; the table's D gene call, TRBD1, was not cross checked with the DNA. TRBV5-7 is recorded as an ORF, its role being uncertain. Ends included, the CDR3 has 12 residues. Here the CDR3 reads CASSRQGTGRSG.

V is TRBV5-4 and J is TRBJ1-1, with 7 bases aligning to TRBD1. CDR1 and CDR2 from the germline V gene are SGHNT and YYREEE (reference sequence). This CDR3 has 15 residues. V lost 9 bases to trimming and J lost 5 bases; unmatched junction nucleotides: 16. The CDR3 bases are TGTGCCACCCGACAGGGTAAGAACGCGGGGACTGAAGCTTTCTTT. Translating it yields CATRQGKNAGTEAFF.

This clonotype was counted only a few times. This chain connects TRBV12-3 or TRBV12-4 to TRBJ2-3; tentative D call: TRBD1 (6 bases). This CDR3 has 16 amino acids. V was cut by 6 bases and J by 2 bases, with 18 bases left in between. In DNA, the CDR3 is TGTGCCAGCAGACCCTCTACAGGGAGCCACACAGATACGCAGTATTTT. Translating gives CASRPSTGSHTDTQYF.

This clonotype was counted a few times. This chain connects TRBV15 to TRBJ2-7, with D hard to call. The V and J ends lost 0 bases and 0 bases respectively, with 9 bases between them. Germline V gene sequence: CDR1 LNHNV, CDR2 YYDKDF (reference sequence). The length of the CDR3 is 15 residues. CDR3 protein: CATSRDSSVSYEQYF. CDR3 in DNA: TGTGCCACCAGCAGAGATTCATCAGTCTCCTACGAGCAGTACTTC.

This clonotype was counted many times. The chain recombines TRBV27 with TRBJ2-5; possibly TRBD2 for D (6 bases). The germline V gene has CDR1 MNHEY and CDR2 SMNVEV (reference sequence). Trimming took off 7 bases at V and 7 bases at J, with 19 bases between the two ends. The CDR3 is 14 amino acids. The CDR3 here is CASKEGGGWGTQYF. The CDR3 coding sequence is TGTGCCAGCAAGGAGGGCGGTGGTTGGGGGACCCAGTACTTC.

The sample holds a few counts of this clonotype. The chain carries TRBV4-2 and TRBJ2-3; TRBD1 is a possible D gene (6 bases). Deletions cut 1 base from V and 2 bases from J, with 16 bases between. The V gene's germline CDR1 is LGHNA and CDR2 YNFKEQ. There are 17 residues in the CDR3. DNA for the CDR3: TGTGCCAGCAGCCAAGTTTTGGGGGCACCCCCCACAGATACGCAGTATTTT. This gives the protein CASSQVLGAPPTDTQYF.

The V gene is TRBV20-1, the J gene TRBJ2-3; the D is unclear. CDR1 DFQATT and CDR2 SNEGSKA come from the germline V gene (reference sequence). Deletions cut 1 base from V and 2 bases from J, with 10 bases between. The CDR3 has 14 amino acids. The chain's CDR3 is CSARVGKVTDTQYF. The CDR3 region has the DNA TGCAGTGCTAGAGTGGGGAAAGTCACAGATACGCAGTATTTT.

The genes are TRBV4-1 and TRBJ2-1, with 15 bases fitting TRBD2. V shed 4 bases and J 8 bases; nucleotides not matched to a gene: 9. CDR1 and CDR2 from the germline V gene are MGHRA and YSYEKL. This CDR3 is 17 amino acids long. Here the CDR3 reads CASSLARWTSGRDEQFF. The DNA of the CDR3 is TGCGCCAGCAGCCTAGCAAGATGGACTAGCGGGAGGGATGAGCAGTTCTTC.

This clonotype appeared a few times. This chain connects TRBV7-2 to TRBJ2-1; 10 bases are shared with TRBD2. The V gene end was trimmed by 1 base and the J gene end by 8 bases; junction bases not matched to a gene: 11. Germline-derived CDR1 and CDR2 are SGHTA and FQGNSA. CDR3 length: 17 amino acids. The CDR3 is CASSLVVVAGGLDEQFF. CDR3 bases: TGTGCCAGCAGCTTAGTTGTGGTAGCGGGAGGTTTGGATGAGCAGTTCTTC.

The rearrangement joins TRBV12-5 to TRBJ2-3; 8 bases line up with TRBD1. CDR3 size: 16 residues. Germline V gene sequence: CDR1 LGHNT, CDR2 FRNRAP. V shed 1 base, J shed 0 bases, and the junction held 3 bases outside the gene matches. CDR3 DNA sequence: TGTGCTAGTGGTTTGGGACAGGGGTTCAGCACAGATACGCAGTATTTT. This sequence encodes CASGLGQGFSTDTQYF.

This sequence joins TRBV6-2 or TRBV6-3 and TRBJ2-1, with D perhaps TRBD2 (6 bases). The germline gives CDR1 MNHEY, CDR2 SVGEGT. V lost 6 bases to trimming and J lost 8 bases, with 17 bases between them. The CDR3 length is 14 residues. In DNA form, the CDR3 reads TGTGCCAGCAGCGCGTTTGCGGGAATCGATGAGCAGTTCTTC. It specifies CASSAFAGIDEQFF.

The genes are TRBV5-5 and TRBJ1-1, with D possibly being TRBD1 (5 bases). This CDR3 comprises 15 residues. Germline CDR1 SGHKS, CDR2 YYEKEE (reference sequence). The V end lost 4 bases, the J end lost 11 bases, and 24 bases lay between the germline ends. The CDR3 loop is CASSPPGTDTNRAFF. The CDR3 bases are TGTGCCAGCAGCCCCCCCGGGACCGACACAAATCGGGCTTTCTTT.

This chain uses TRBV18 with TRBJ2-5; 7 nucleotides agree with TRBD2. With V trimmed by 6 bases and J by 3 bases, 7 bases remained unmatched. This CDR3 is built from 14 residues. The germline V gene has CDR1 KGHSH and CDR2 LQKENI. The CDR3 protein is CASSLGSGKETQYF. CDR3 coding DNA: TGTGCCAGCTCCCTGGGGAGCGGGAAAGAGACCCAGTACTTC.

Concerning this clonotype itself: In this CDR3 the conserved last residue, phenylalanine or tryptophan, is missing, so a read error is likely. This chain uses TRBV20-1 with TRBJ2-7, with D unclear. From germline, CDR1 is DFQATT and CDR2 SNEGSKA (reference sequence). V was trimmed by 0 bases and J by 4 bases, leaving 13 bases between them. There are 14 residues in the CDR3. The CDR3 coding sequence is TGCAGTGCTAGAGACTATCAGGAAATTTACGAGCAGTACCTC. Translating it yields CSARDYQEIYEQYL.

This rearrangement joins TRBV20-1 to TRBJ1-2, with unresolved D. Trimming removed 6 bases at V and 0 bases at J, with 11 bases between. Looked up from germline, CDR1 is DFQATT and CDR2 is SNEGSKA (reference sequence). This CDR3 is 13 amino acids long. This CDR3 reads CSAPEDSNYGYTF. CDR3 coding DNA: TGCAGTGCGCCGGAAGACTCTAACTATGGCTACACCTTC.

The V call is TRBV6-5, the J call TRBJ1-2; the D gene is possibly TRBD1 (6 bases). The V gene lost 5 bases and the J gene lost 4 bases, with 26 bases spanning the gap. The length of the CDR3 is 18 residues. Germline-derived CDR1 and CDR2 are MNHEY and SVGAGI. Written as DNA, the CDR3 is TGTGCCAGCAGTCCCGGAAAGGGGGATCCGCCTTTCCTCTATGGCTACACCTTC. Translating it yields CASSPGKGDPPFLYGYTF.

This sequence joins TRBV12-3 or TRBV12-4 and TRBJ1-2, with D unresolved. This CDR3 is 13 amino acids long. V was cut by 3 bases and J by 4 bases, with 9 bases left in between. In nucleotides, the CDR3 is TGTGCCAGCAGTTTCGGAGCTATCTATGGCTACACCTTC. This sequence encodes CASSFGAIYGYTF.

This clonotype has a handful of counts. The chain carries TRBV27 and TRBJ1-4, with D unresolved. Trimming took off 3 bases at V and 2 bases at J, with 10 bases between the two ends. CDR3 size: 15 residues. Germline assignment: CDR1 MNHEY and CDR2 SMNVEV (reference sequence). Here the CDR3 DNA reads TGTGCCAGCAGTTTGGCTTCGGGGACTAATGAAAAACTGTTTTTT. It codes for CASSLASGTNEKLFF.

This clonotype was counted only a few times. The J gene is TRBJ1-5, the V gene TRBV7-9, with 10 bases that match TRBD1. Trimming at V came to 5 bases and at J to 8 bases, leaving 3 bases not matched to a gene. CDR1 is SEHNR and CDR2 is FQNEAQ in the germline V gene (reference sequence). CDR3 length equals 13 residues. The chain's CDR3 is CASSTGTGEPQHF. The CDR3 nucleotides are TGTGCCAGCAGCACCGGGACAGGGGAGCCCCAGCATTTT.

This clonotype was recorded at least ten times. V gene TRBV18 combines with J gene TRBJ2-7, with TRBD1 as a possible D gene (6 bases). The CDR3 covers 14 residues. Germline V gene sequence: CDR1 KGHSH, CDR2 LQKENI. V gave up 1 base and J gave up 4 bases, with 11 bases separating them. CDR3 loop: CASSPRGPPYEQYF. CDR3 DNA: TGTGCCAGCTCACCACGGGGGCCCCCATACGAGCAGTACTTC.

The chain combines TRBV7-3 with TRBJ2-1; 10 nucleotides align to TRBD1. The CDR3 is made up of 14 amino acids. Germline CDR1 and CDR2: SGHTA and FQGTGA. Germline trimming cut 8 bases from V and 7 bases from J; bases unmatched to any gene: 8. The CDR3: CASGRQGAINEQFF. The CDR3 nucleotides are TGTGCCAGCGGAAGACAGGGGGCGATAAATGAGCAGTTCTTC. The full variable domain, with the rest looked up from reference TRBV7-3 and TRBJ2-1, is GAGVSQTPSNKVTEKGKYVELRCDPISGHTALYWYRQSLGQGPEFLIYFQGTGAADDSGLPNDRFFAVRPEGSVSTLKIQRTERGDSAVYLCASGRQGAINEQFFGPGTRLTVL.